Given below is one T cell receptor (beta chain) in context. The target antigen is unknown. The sample is drawn from a study of T cell repertoires in cytomegalovirus infection. Overall study context: Both recently identified HLA-C-restricted and well-studied HLA-B-restricted CMV epitopes were used in the study. CMV infection and matching HLA type were both indicated by public TCR beta signatures.

Regarding the study as a whole: Based on cumulative public TCR beta family frequency, carriers of CMV plus the relevant HLA were identified. The study found HLA-C-restricted CMV-specific TCR beta clonotypes dominating the ex vivo response.

CDR3 length: 16 amino acids. Germline CDR1 SGDLS, CDR2 YYNGEE. With V trimmed by 0 bases and J by 1 base, 4 bases remained unmatched. Via MiXCR, TCRdb re-called the reads, giving one row per CDR3 protein. The sample has under 850,000 distinct CDR3 sequences, roughly 36% seen once; the top ten hold roughly 20%. The V call is TRBV9, the J call TRBJ2-1; 7 bases are shared with TRBD1. This receptor was obtained from a human donor in good health (CMV status not recorded). Some clones in this sample may be carry-over from other donors' samples. The material sequenced was cultured PBMCs, taken from culture after CMV antigen stimulation. CDR3 sequence reads: CASSVGGTASYNEQFF. The CDR3 bases are TGTGCCAGCAGCGTAGGGGGGACAGCGTCCTACAATGAGCAGTTCTTC.